The 16 T cell receptor beta chains reported below all come from one sample, sequenced in a study of blood T cell repertoires in COVID-19 (dated by TCRdb to 2019 to 2021). The library was built by means of the immunoSEQ multiplex PCR assay. The source is immuneACCESS, and TCRdb retained only in-frame sequences with V and J called. Part of the clones is not carried over; for the studies checked, unresolved V genes explain less than half of this, and the remainder is unexplained. This sample comprises 400,000 to 550,000 clones, approximately 90% of them detected only once. The ten top clones hold more than 4% of the sample. The specimen was peripheral blood. Receptors originate from a woman aged 30 to 39 with acute or convalescent COVID-19.

The chain uses TRBV14 and TRBJ2-7; D is possibly TRBD1 (5 bases). Trimming pared 4 bases from V and 5 bases from J, leaving 15 bases between. The CDR3 covers 14 residues. CDR1 and CDR2 from the germline V gene are SGHDN and FVKESK. The CDR3 coding sequence is TGTGCCAGCAGCCCCTGGGGCAGCCGAAACGAGCAGTACTTC. Residues: CASSPWGSRNEQYF.

The V and J genes are TRBV7-2 and TRBJ1-2, with TRBD1 identical over 8 bases. J lost 4 bases, V lost 5 bases, and 9 bases had no gene match. Germline CDR1 and CDR2: SGHTA and FQGNSA. CDR3 length: 15 residues. The CDR3 loop reads CASSPGQGKGYGYTF. CDR3 DNA sequence: TGTGCCAGCAGCCCAGGACAGGGTAAAGGCTATGGCTACACCTTC. Full variable domain (remainder filled in from reference TRBV7-2 and TRBJ1-2): GAGVSQSPSNKVTEKGKDVELRCDPISGHTALYWYRQSLGQGLEFLIYFQGNSAPDKSGLPSDRFSAERTGGSVSTLTIQRTQQEDSAVYLCASSPGQGKGYGYTFGSGTRLTVV.

The chain carries TRBV28 and TRBJ1-6, with D tentatively TRBD1 (5 bases). The V end lost 5 bases, the J end lost 6 bases, and 17 bases lay between the germline ends. There are 16 residues in the CDR3. CDR1 MDHEN and CDR2 SYDVKM come from the germline V gene. CDR3 protein: CASSSGHRRINSPLHF. CDR3 DNA: TGTGCCAGCAGTAGTGGACATAGACGCATTAATTCACCCCTCCACTTT.

This sequence joins TRBV28 and TRBJ1-5, with D possibly being TRBD1 (6 bases). This CDR3 comprises 14 residues. Germline V CDR1 and CDR2: MDHEN, SYDVKM. With 4 bases removed from V and 7 bases from J, the gap between germline ends came to 14 bases. CDR3 residues: CASSSPRGAQPQHF. Here the CDR3 DNA reads TGTGCCAGCAGTTCCCCCCGGGGGGCGCAGCCCCAGCATTTT.

J is TRBJ1-2 and V is TRBV15; 9 nucleotides align to TRBD1. This CDR3 region has 13 residues. V was pared by 9 bases and J by 2 bases, with 4 bases of the junction left unmatched. Germline V gene data show CDR1 as LNHNV and CDR2 as YYDKDF (reference sequence). CDR3 sequence (DNA): TGTGCCACTTGGGACAGGGTCAACTATGGCTACACCTTC. It specifies CATWDRVNYGYTF.

In this sample, this clone turned up once. The chain combines TRBV5-1 with TRBJ2-1, with D tentatively TRBD2 (5 bases). There are 16 residues in the CDR3. Trimming cost V 0 bases and J 8 bases, with 18 bases left between them. The germline V gene encodes CDR1 SGHRS and CDR2 YFSETQ. The CDR3 is CASSLEGRGLSDEQFF. The DNA for the CDR3 is TGCGCCAGCAGCTTGGAAGGGAGAGGCTTATCGGATGAGCAGTTCTTC.

This clone is a singleton in its sample. This sequence joins TRBV27 and TRBJ2-2; D is possibly TRBD1 (6 bases). Germline lookup yields CDR1 MNHEY and CDR2 SMNVEV (reference sequence). The germline V and J ends were trimmed by 2 bases and 5 bases, with 15 bases remaining between them. This CDR3 is built from 16 residues. The CDR3 bases are TGTGCCAGCAGTTTAGGGCAGGGGCTCTATACCGGGGAGCTGTTTTTT. Its translation is CASSLGQGLYTGELFF.

This chain links TRBV10-3 with TRBJ2-3, with D possibly being TRBD1 (5 bases). The CDR3 length is 14 residues. Germline assignment: CDR1 ENHRY and CDR2 SYGVKD. The germline V and J ends were trimmed by 2 bases and 2 bases, with 8 bases remaining between them. CDR3 region: CAISEIGDTDTQYF. CDR3 DNA: TGTGCCATCAGTGAGATAGGGGACACAGATACGCAGTATTTT.

V and J are TRBV5-5 and TRBJ1-4; D ambiguous. The ends were cut back, 1 base at V and 4 bases at J, with 8 bases in the middle. Germline V lookup: CDR1 SGHKS, CDR2 YYEKEE (reference sequence). The CDR3 has 14 amino acids. The CDR3 sequence: CASSLRVFNEKLFF. For the CDR3, the DNA is TGTGCCAGCAGCTTGAGAGTGTTTAATGAAAAACTGTTTTTT.

This chain links TRBV7-8 with TRBJ1-2, with D tentatively TRBD1 (5 bases). V was clipped by 1 base and J by 5 bases, with 20 bases between them. The CDR3 length is 17 residues. Germline V lookup: CDR1 SGHVS, CDR2 FQNEAQ. CDR3 coding DNA: TGTGCCAGCAGCTTAGGCGGGGCTGACGAAGAGGTGTATGGCTACACCTTC. The encoded protein is CASSLGGADEEVYGYTF. Full variable domain (missing parts from reference TRBV7-8 and TRBJ1-2): GAGVSQSPRYKVAKRGQDVALRCDPISGHVSLFWYQQALGQGPEFLTYFQNEAQLDKSGLPSDRFFAERPEGSVSTLKIQRTQQEDSAVYLCASSLGGADEEVYGYTFGSGTRLTVV.

The gene calls are TRBV7-2 and TRBJ2-2, with a tentative D call TRBD2 (7 bases). Germline CDR1 is SGHTA and CDR2 is FQGNSA. Trimming removed 3 bases from V and 4 bases from J, with 12 bases in between. There are 15 residues in the CDR3. The DNA of the CDR3 is TGTGCCAGCAGCTTGGGGGGGCTGATCACCGGGGAGCTGTTTTTT. It specifies CASSLGGLITGELFF. Full variable domain (remainder filled in from reference TRBV7-2 and TRBJ2-2): GAGVSQSPSNKVTEKGKDVELRCDPISGHTALYWYRQSLGQGLEFLIYFQGNSAPDKSGLPSDRFSAERTGGSVSTLTIQRTQQEDSAVYLCASSLGGLITGELFFGEGSRLTVL.

The genes are TRBV6-2 or TRBV6-3 and TRBJ2-5, with TRBD2 matching 11 bases. The CDR3 runs to 16 residues. After removal of 2 bases from V and 6 bases from J, the junction contained 8 bases not matched to a gene. Germline V gene lookup returns CDR1 MNHEY and CDR2 SVGEGT. In DNA form, the CDR3 reads TGTGCCAGCAGTTACGGTAGCGGGGGGGCCGGTAAGACCCAGTACTTC. Amino acid sequence: CASSYGSGGAGKTQYF.

The gene calls are TRBV7-6 and TRBJ1-3; 7 nucleotides line up with TRBD1. V dropped 1 base and J dropped 6; count of bases not matched to a gene: 6. The CDR3 is made up of 15 amino acids. CDR1 and CDR2 from the germline V gene are SGHVS and FNYEAQ. Written as DNA, the CDR3 is TGTGCCAGCAGCTTAGGACAGGGTGGGGTAAACACCATATATTTT. Its protein product is CASSLGQGGVNTIYF.

The rearrangement uses TRBV5-5 and TRBJ2-2; D not certain. The CDR3 totals 14 residues. In germline, CDR1 is SGHKS, CDR2 YYEKEE (reference sequence). V was shortened by 2 bases and J by 7 bases, with 12 bases between the two germline ends. The CDR3, as DNA: TGTGCCAGCAGCTTCTACCTGGTCGGCGGGGAGCTGTTTTTT. This translates into CASSFYLVGGELFF. Full variable domain (rest looked up from reference TRBV5-5 and TRBJ2-2): DAGVTQSPTHLIKTRGQQVTLRCSPISGHKSVSWYQQVLGQGPQFIFQYYEKEERGRGNFPDRFSARQFPNYSSELNVNALLLGDSALYLCASSFYLVGGELFFGEGSRLTVL.

This rearrangement joins TRBV6-6 to TRBJ2-1; 7 nucleotides agree with TRBD1. CDR3 length: 15 residues. Germline V gives CDR1 MNHNY, CDR2 SVGAGI (reference sequence). J lost 8 bases, V lost 5 bases, and 12 bases had no gene match. This CDR3 reads CASSGNDVTGDEQFF. The CDR3 DNA reads as TGTGCCAGCAGTGGAAACGACGTCACAGGGGATGAGCAGTTCTTC.

The J gene is TRBJ2-1, the V gene TRBV5-4; TRBD2 matches at 10 bases. This CDR3 is 17 amino acids long. Per germline, CDR1 SGHNT and CDR2 YYREEE (reference sequence). V dropped 4 bases and J dropped 0; count of bases not matched to a gene: 7. CDR3 in DNA: TGTGCCAGCAGCCCGGGGAGGACTAGCGGCTCCTACAATGAGCAGTTCTTC. This translates into CASSPGRTSGSYNEQFF.